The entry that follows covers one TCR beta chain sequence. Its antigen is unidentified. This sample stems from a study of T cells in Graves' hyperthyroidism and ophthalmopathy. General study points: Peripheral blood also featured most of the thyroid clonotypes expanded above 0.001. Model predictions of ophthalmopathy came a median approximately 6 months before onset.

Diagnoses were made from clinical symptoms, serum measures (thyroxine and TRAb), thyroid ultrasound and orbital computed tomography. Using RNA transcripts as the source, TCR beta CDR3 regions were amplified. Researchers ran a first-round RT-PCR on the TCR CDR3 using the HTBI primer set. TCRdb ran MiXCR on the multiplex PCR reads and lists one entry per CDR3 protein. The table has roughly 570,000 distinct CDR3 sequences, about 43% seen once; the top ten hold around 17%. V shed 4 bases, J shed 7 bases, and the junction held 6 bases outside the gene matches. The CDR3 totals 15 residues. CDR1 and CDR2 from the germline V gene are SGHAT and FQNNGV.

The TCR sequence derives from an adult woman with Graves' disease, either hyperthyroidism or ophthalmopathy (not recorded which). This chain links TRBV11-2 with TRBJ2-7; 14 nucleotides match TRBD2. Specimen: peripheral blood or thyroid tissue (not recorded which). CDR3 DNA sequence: TGTGCCAGCAGCTCTGGGACTAGCGGGAGAGAGGAGCAGTACTTC. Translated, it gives CASSSGTSGREEQYF.